This is a list of T cell receptor beta chains from one sample in a study of CD8 T cells in Susac syndrome. Via MiXCR, TCRdb re-called the immunoSEQ multiplex PCR reads, giving one row per CDR3 protein. The sample contains roughly 110,000 distinct CDR3 sequences, around nine tenths of which appear only once. Sequenced material: CD4+ T cells from PBMCs. These receptors all stem from a human donor in good health. Each CDR3 is given with its conserved first and last residue. D genes are given only for firm matches. Size is omitted from some rows. Given values are once, few, many or a class for expanded clones.

size: NA
V: TRBV6-2/TRBV6-3
J: TRBJ2-7
D: TRBD2
DNA: TGTGCCAGCAGCGGGACTAGCGGGAGGTCTTCCTACGAGCAGTACTTC
CDR3: CASSGTSGRSSYEQYF

size: NA
V: TRBV18
J: TRBJ2-1
D: NA
DNA: TGTGCCAGCTCCTCCGCGGACGTTAGGGGTTACTACAATGAGCAGTTCTTC
CDR3: CASSSADVRGYYNEQFF

size: NA
V: TRBV12-3/TRBV12-4
J: TRBJ2-2
D: NA
DNA: TGTGCCAGCAGCTACTATGCGTCCCTGAACACCGGGGAGCTGTTTTTT
CDR3: CASSYYASLNTGELFF

size: NA
V: TRBV6-5
J: TRBJ2-1
D: NA
DNA: TGTGCCAGCAGTTACTCGCAGGGAACTGAGCAGTTCTTC
CDR3: CASSYSQGTEQFF

size: few
V: TRBV6-1
J: TRBJ2-7
D: NA
DNA: TGTGCCAGCAGCCCTGGGGGCTCTGTTTACGAGCAGTACTTC
CDR3: CASSPGGSVYEQYF

size: NA
V: TRBV29-1
J: TRBJ2-6
D: TRBD1
DNA: TGCAGCGTTGAAGGTGGGGACAGGGGAACCAACGTCCTGACTTTC
CDR3: CSVEGGDRGTNVLTF

size: NA
V: TRBV6-5
J: TRBJ1-2
D: NA
DNA: TGTGCCAGCAGTTACTCTACGGGGCCGAACTATGGCTACACCTTC
CDR3: CASSYSTGPNYGYTF

size: NA
V: TRBV7-2
J: TRBJ2-3
D: NA
DNA: TGTGCCAGCAGCCGCCTTCCCGGGGGCGATGGAGATACGCAGTATTTT
CDR3: CASSRLPGGDGDTQYF

size: NA
V: TRBV14
J: TRBJ1-1
D: NA
DNA: TGTGCCAGCAGCAAAGACCCACTGGGACGGAACACTGAAGCTTTCTTT
CDR3: CASSKDPLGRNTEAFF

size: NA
V: TRBV20-1
J: TRBJ2-4
D: NA
DNA: TGCAGTGCAGGGGGGCTCCAAGCCAAAAACATTCAGTACTTC
CDR3: CSAGGLQAKNIQYF